The 7 T cell receptor beta chains given below trace back to one sample, sequenced in a study of T-cell memory formation after mild COVID-19. One entry per CDR3 protein, called by TCRdb with MiXCR from the 5' RACE reads. The sample has approximately 560,000 distinct CDR3 sequences, around a sixth seen once. Sequencing was performed on PBMCs or a T cell subset sorted from them (not recorded which). These receptors were collected from an adult woman who had mild COVID-19 (a few samples of this study predate the infection). Cell type and time point are not known.

The chain carries TRBV7-3 and TRBJ1-2; 8 positions match TRBD1. The CDR3 loop spans 13 amino acids. The V segment lost 5 bases and the J segment 6 bases; nucleotides outside the gene matches: 5. Germline-derived CDR1 and CDR2 are SGHTA and FQGTGA. Here the CDR3 reads CASSLDREHGYTF. CDR3 coding DNA: TGTGCCAGCAGCCTGGACAGGGAGCATGGCTACACCTTC.

This clonotype was recorded many times. The genes are TRBV3-1 and TRBJ2-1; D is undetermined. V was cut by 0 bases and J by 12 bases, with 9 bases left in between. CDR1 is LGHDT, CDR2 YNNKEL, per germline (reference sequence). The CDR3 runs to 12 residues. CDR3 sequence reads: CASSQDQVRQFF. CDR3 sequence (DNA): TGTGCCAGCAGCCAAGATCAAGTGAGGCAGTTCTTC.

This chain uses TRBV7-3 with TRBJ1-1, with 7 positions matching TRBD1. The J segment lost 3 bases and the V segment lost 1 base, leaving 8 bases of the junction unmatched. Germline V CDR1 and CDR2: SGHTA, FQGTGA. The length of the CDR3 is 16 residues. CDR3 nucleotides: TGTGCCAGCAGCTTAATAGGGGGCAGGTGGGACACTGAAGCTTTCTTT. Translation gives CASSLIGGRWDTEAFF.

A few counts support this clonotype. The chain joins TRBV16 to TRBJ2-1; D gene uncertain. This CDR3 has 11 amino acids. Germline CDR1 is KGHSY and CDR2 is FQNENV. DNA for the CDR3: TGTGCTTTATCTCGTCGCAATGAGCAGTTCTTC. As protein: CALSRRNEQFF.

This clonotype has a handful of counts. The V call is TRBV5-1, the J call TRBJ2-1; weak D call: TRBD2 (6 bases). The CDR3 is 16 residues long. V was clipped by 2 bases and J by 9 bases, with 21 bases between them. Per the germline V gene, CDR1 is SGHRS and CDR2 is YFSETQ. CDR3 in amino acids: CASSFYSGTAISEQFF. In nucleotides, the CDR3 is TGCGCCAGCAGCTTTTATTCCGGGACTGCCATCTCTGAGCAGTTCTTC. The whole variable domain, filled in from reference TRBV5-1 and TRBJ2-1, reads KAGVTQTPRYLIKTRGQQVTLSCSPISGHRSVSWYQQTPGQGLQFLFEYFSETQRNKGNFPGRFSGRQFSNSRSEMNVSTLELGDSALYLCASSFYSGTAISEQFFGPGTRLTVL.

Only a few counts were recorded for this clonotype. The rearrangement uses TRBV9 and TRBJ2-7, with no clear D. The V gene lost 0 bases and the J gene lost 5 bases, with 15 bases spanning the gap. Germline CDR1 is SGDLS and CDR2 is YYNGEE. The CDR3 is made up of 15 amino acids. The CDR3 spells CASSVGFMWIHEQYF. The CDR3 coding sequence is TGTGCCAGCAGCGTAGGGTTCATGTGGATCCACGAGCAGTACTTC.

V usage is TRBV11-2 and J usage is TRBJ1-2; 9 nucleotides agree with TRBD1. Unmatched junction bases numbered 8, after V lost 5 bases and J lost 4 bases. The CDR3 length is 15 residues. The V gene's germline CDR1 is SGHAT and CDR2 FQNNGV. This CDR3 reads CASSLIRDRVYGYTF. The DNA for the CDR3 is TGTGCCAGCAGCCTCATACGGGACAGGGTCTATGGCTACACCTTC. Looking up the rest from reference TRBV11-2 and TRBJ1-2 gives the full variable domain: EAGVAQSPRYKIIEKRQSVAFWCNPISGHATLYWYQQILGQGPKLLIQFQNNGVVDDSQLPKDRFSAERLKGVDSTLKIQPAKLEDSAVYLCASSLIRDRVYGYTFGSGTRLTVV.